The 22 T cell receptor beta chains listed next were all sequenced from one sample in a study of Ad26.COV2.S vaccination and SARS-CoV-2 variants. TCRdb keeps only in-frame clones here, not all; method: immunoSEQ multiplex PCR. The data show some 320,000 clones, around 83% seen once. Noted treatment: around 19 received Ad26.COV2.S at low or high dose, single or two shots; about 5 received placebo; per-sample allocation not given. Sample collection was performed on day 63 after the first vaccine or placebo injection. The sample here was peripheral blood, taken in a trial of Ad26.COV2.S vaccine versus placebo. These receptors were obtained from a person between 18 and 65 years old who received the Ad26.COV2.S COVID-19 vaccine or a placebo.

The V and J genes are TRBV19 and TRBJ1-1; the D is unclear. V dropped 8 bases and J dropped 4 bases, with 14 bases sitting between them. CDR3 length: 13 amino acids. From germline, CDR1 is LNHDA and CDR2 SQIVND (reference sequence). The CDR3 loop is CASLVSPGTEAFF. The CDR3 DNA reads TGTGCCAGTTTGGTATCCCCTGGCACTGAAGCTTTCTTT.

The chain links TRBV2 to TRBJ1-2; maybe TRBD1 (6 bases). The CDR3 is 17 amino acids. V was cut by 3 bases and J by 2 bases, with 19 bases left in between. The germline V gene has CDR1 SNHLY and CDR2 FYNNEI. In nucleotides, the CDR3 is TGTGCCAGCAGTGATAGGGGGGCCCCCTCTCAGAACTATGGCTACACCTTC. This encodes CASSDRGAPSQNYGYTF. Combining the CDR3 with reference TRBV2 and TRBJ1-2 gives the whole variable domain EPEVTQTPSHQVTQMGQEVILRCVPISNHLYFYWYRQILGQKVEFLVSFYNNEISEKSEIFDDQFSVERPDGSNFTLKIRSTKLEDSAMYFCASSDRGAPSQNYGYTFGSGTRLTVV.

The chain recombines TRBV3-1 (or the pseudogene TRBV3-2) with TRBJ2-7; 9 positions match TRBD1. The CDR3 consists of 15 residues. Looked up from germline, CDR1 is LGHDT and CDR2 is YNNKEL (reference sequence). The junction had 7 bases not matched to a gene; V was cut back by 4 bases and J by 3 bases. Here the CDR3 DNA reads TGTGCCAGCAGCCCCCGAGACAGGGGGTTCTACGAGCAGTACTTC. Protein product: CASSPRDRGFYEQYF.

The chain couples TRBV27 to TRBJ2-2, with 9 bases fitting TRBD1. CDR3 size: 14 residues. The V segment lost 4 bases and the J segment 6 bases; nucleotides outside the gene matches: 3. The V gene's germline CDR1 is MNHEY and CDR2 SMNVEV (reference sequence). CDR3 in DNA: TGTGCCAGCAGTTCCCGACAGGGGGCCGGGGAGCTGTTTTTT. It codes for CASSSRQGAGELFF.

V is TRBV7-8 and J is TRBJ2-3; possible D gene TRBD2, 6 bases. The CDR3 has 14 amino acids. Trimming pared 5 bases from V and 2 bases from J, leaving 11 bases between. The germline gives CDR1 SGHVS, CDR2 FQNEAQ. CDR3: CASSRDFPTDTQYF. The CDR3 coding sequence is TGTGCCAGCAGCCGGGACTTCCCCACAGATACGCAGTATTTT. The whole variable domain, remainder taken from reference TRBV7-8 and TRBJ2-3, is GAGVSQSPRYKVAKRGQDVALRCDPISGHVSLFWYQQALGQGPEFLTYFQNEAQLDKSGLPSDRFFAERPEGSVSTLKIQRTQQEDSAVYLCASSRDFPTDTQYFGPGTRLTVL.

Notes on this clone: Other nucleotide sequences in the sample specify the same CDR3. J is TRBJ1-6 and V is TRBV5-1; D may be TRBD1 (6 bases). The CDR3 runs to 14 residues. CDR1 SGHRS and CDR2 YFSETQ come from the germline V gene. The V end was cut by 0 bases, the J end by 7 bases, with 8 bases between. The CDR3 region has the DNA TGCGCCAGCAGCTTGGGGCAGGGGAATTCACCCCTCCACTTT. Translated: CASSLGQGNSPLHF.

The chain uses TRBV6-6 and TRBJ1-4; D is ambiguous. With 3 bases removed from V and 3 bases from J, the gap between germline ends came to 2 bases. CDR3 length: 12 residues. CDR1 MNHNY and CDR2 SVGAGI come from the germline V gene (reference sequence). CDR3 protein: CASSYPNEKLFF. The CDR3 region has the DNA TGTGCCAGCAGTTATCCTAATGAAAAACTGTTTTTT.

The chain is built from TRBV5-1 and TRBJ2-3, with a possible D match to TRBD2 (7 bases). V was cut by 0 bases and J by 4 bases, with 15 bases left in between. Germline V lookup: CDR1 SGHRS, CDR2 YFSETQ. The CDR3 is made up of 16 amino acids. The CDR3 nucleotides read TGCGCCAGCAGCTTGGATTTTGGCGGGGGCGCAGATACGCAGTATTTT. As protein: CASSLDFGGGADTQYF.

V gene TRBV9 combines with J gene TRBJ2-1; 7 bases fit TRBD2. Germline V gene lookup returns CDR1 SGDLS and CDR2 YYNGEE. V gave up 4 bases and J gave up 8 bases; unmatched junction bases: 15. This CDR3 spans 16 amino acids. As DNA, the CDR3 is TGTGCCAGCAGCTCCCGCGGGGGAACCGGAGTGGATGAGCAGTTCTTC. Residues: CASSSRGGTGVDEQFF. Complete variable domain (other parts from reference TRBV9 and TRBJ2-1): DSGVTQTPKHLITATGQRVTLRCSPRSGDLSVYWYQQSLDQGLQFLIQYYNGEERAKGNILERFSAQQFPDLHSELNLSSLELGDSALYFCASSSRGGTGVDEQFFGPGTRLTVL.

The chain couples TRBV30 to TRBJ2-6; unclear D gene. CDR1 GTSNPN and CDR2 SVGIG come from the germline V gene (reference sequence). CDR3 length: 14 residues. V shed 1 base and J shed 4 bases, with 8 bases lying between them. This CDR3 is CAWSGSLGANVLTF. The CDR3 DNA follows: TGTGCCTGGAGTGGGTCCTTGGGGGCCAACGTCCTGACTTTC.

V usage is TRBV3-1 (or the pseudogene TRBV3-2) and J usage is TRBJ1-2; TRBD1 matches at 8 bases. Losses at the gene ends were 6 bases for V and 10 bases for J; bases not matched to a gene: 7. The germline gives CDR1 LGHDT, CDR2 YNNKEL (reference sequence). The CDR3 sequence is 12 residues long. The CDR3 loop is CASSRDRTFYTF. For the CDR3, the DNA is TGTGCCAGCAGTCGGGACAGGACTTTCTACACCTTC.

This clone has only one observation. The chain links TRBV14 to TRBJ1-2, with D unclear. This CDR3 contains 15 residues. V lost 2 bases and J 5 bases, leaving 15 bases between the germline ends. The germline V gene encodes CDR1 SGHDN and CDR2 FVKESK. DNA for the CDR3: TGTGCCAGCAGCCAATTTGGAACGAAGAGTTATGGCTACACCTTC. It encodes CASSQFGTKSYGYTF.

The CDR3 spells CASSRDRGWSPLHF. The CDR3, as DNA: TGTGCCAGCAGCCGGGACAGGGGATGGTCACCCCTCCACTTT. The V gene is TRBV16, the J gene TRBJ1-6, with 10 bases that match TRBD1. Looked up from germline, CDR1 is KGHSY and CDR2 is FQNENV. CDR3 size: 14 residues. Trimming cost V 4 bases and J 10 bases; bases outside gene matches: 4.

The chain joins TRBV6-5 to TRBJ2-7; a weak D match, TRBD1 (6 bases). Germline V gene sequence: CDR1 MNHEY, CDR2 SVGAGI. V was cut by 4 bases and J by 6 bases, with 19 bases left in between. The CDR3 contains 15 residues. CDR3 in DNA: TGTGCCAGCAGTTCCCCACCAATTCAGGGGTCCGAGCAGTACTTC. This encodes CASSSPPIQGSEQYF.

In nucleotides, the CDR3 is TGTGCCAGCTCACCAAGGTCTAACAGCAGGGAATTGAATGAGCAGTTCTTC. This gives the protein CASSPRSNSRELNEQFF. The rearrangement joins TRBV18 to TRBJ2-1; D is perhaps TRBD1 (5 bases). CDR1 KGHSH and CDR2 LQKENI come from the germline V gene. V gave up 2 bases and J gave up 7 bases, with 21 bases separating them. CDR3 size: 17 residues.

The J gene is TRBJ1-1, the V gene TRBV6-6; unclear D gene. Trimming cost V 2 bases and J 5 bases, with 9 bases left between them. Germline assignment: CDR1 MNHNY and CDR2 SVGAGI (reference sequence). The CDR3 consists of 13 residues. CDR3 sequence: CASSYMRETEAFF. Written as DNA, the CDR3 is TGTGCCAGCAGTTACATGAGAGAGACTGAAGCTTTCTTT.

CDR3 nucleotide sequence: TGTGCCAGCTCATTCGACAGGCTTTACACTGAAGCTTTCTTT. Amino acids: CASSFDRLYTEAFF. The V gene is TRBV18, the J gene TRBJ1-1; D is possibly TRBD1 (6 bases). CDR3 length: 14 amino acids. V lost 5 bases to trimming and J lost 3 bases, with 13 bases between them. Germline CDR1 and CDR2: KGHSH and LQKENI.

The V and J genes are TRBV14 and TRBJ1-4; 7 bases line up with TRBD1. The V gene's germline CDR1 is SGHDN and CDR2 FVKESK. The CDR3 runs to 16 residues. V lost 3 bases to trimming and J lost 5 bases; unmatched junction nucleotides: 9. The CDR3 nucleotides are TGTGCCAGCAGCCATGAACCGGGACAGCACAATGAAAAACTGTTTTTT. Translating gives CASSHEPGQHNEKLFF.

As for this clone: The same CDR3 is also encoded by other DNA sequences in this sample. CDR3 nucleotides: TGTGCCAGCGGCGGGGCGGGAGAGACCCAGTACTTC. It specifies CASGGAGETQYF. The rearrangement links TRBV11-2 to TRBJ2-5, with D possibly matching TRBD2 (6 bases). V lost 8 bases and J 4 bases, leaving 11 bases between the germline ends. The CDR3 spans 12 residues. From germline, CDR1 is SGHAT and CDR2 FQNNGV.

This chain links TRBV18 with TRBJ1-1, with TRBD1 identical over 12 bases. The CDR3 runs 17 residues. Germline lookup yields CDR1 KGHSH and CDR2 LQKENI. The V segment lost 3 bases and the J segment 3 bases; nucleotides outside the gene matches: 8. The CDR3 protein is CASSPYQGQGADTEAFF. The CDR3 nucleotides read TGTGCCAGCTCACCCTACCAGGGACAGGGGGCTGACACTGAAGCTTTCTTT.

The rearrangement links TRBV2 to TRBJ1-2; the match to TRBD1 covers 10 bases. V dropped 7 bases and J dropped 5; count of bases not matched to a gene: 10. The CDR3 is 15 amino acids. Looked up from germline, CDR1 is SNHLY and CDR2 is FYNNEI. The CDR3 reads CASKTGTGDWYGYTF. In nucleotides, the CDR3 is TGTGCCAGCAAAACCGGGACAGGGGATTGGTATGGCTACACCTTC. Full variable domain (missing parts from reference TRBV2 and TRBJ1-2): EPEVTQTPSHQVTQMGQEVILRCVPISNHLYFYWYRQILGQKVEFLVSFYNNEISEKSEIFDDQFSVERPDGSNFTLKIRSTKLEDSAMYFCASKTGTGDWYGYTFGSGTRLTVV.

The chain recombines TRBV30 with TRBJ1-5; no firm D call. The germline CDR1 and CDR2 sequences are GTSNPN and SVGIG (reference sequence). The V end was cut by 3 bases, the J end by 0 bases, with 6 bases between. This CDR3 region has 13 residues. CDR3 residues: CAWRQYSNQPQHF. DNA for the CDR3: TGTGCCTGGAGACAGTATAGCAATCAGCCCCAGCATTTT.